This T cell receptor (beta chain) was captured by sequencing in a study of neurological immune-mediated disorders. V gave up 5 bases and J gave up 2 bases; unmatched junction bases: 3. This CDR3 has 15 residues. From germline, CDR1 is MNHEY and CDR2 SMNVEV (reference sequence). In TCRdb, the 5' RACE reads were re-called with MiXCR into one record per CDR3 protein. The sample has about 5,000 distinct CDR3 sequences; 23% are singletons. The J gene is TRBJ2-7, the V gene TRBV27, with TRBD2 matching over 13 bases. Input material: CD8+ T cells from blood. The source is a woman aged 55-70 years with HTLV-1-associated myelopathy (HAM/TSP). The CDR3 bases are TGTGCCAGCAGTCCGGGACTAGCGGGAACCTACGAGCAGTACTTC. Translation: CASSPGLAGTYEQYF.